These 25 T cell receptor beta chains share one sample of origin, sequenced in a study of Graves' ophthalmopathy and Graves' hyperthyroidism. The authors amplified TCR beta CDR3 regions, and they did so from RNA transcripts for repertoire sequencing. Investigators did first-round RT-PCR with HTBI primers, then second-round multiplex PCR. Each CDR3 protein is one row after TCRdb ran MiXCR on the multiplex PCR reads. The sample records hundreds of thousands of distinct CDR3 sequences, over 40% being singletons. Sequencing input: peripheral blood. The receptors originated from an adult man with Graves' ophthalmopathy.

The chain links TRBV20-1 to TRBJ2-5, with 9 bases fitting TRBD2. The germline CDR1 and CDR2 sequences are DFQATT and SNEGSKA (reference sequence). Trimming removed 5 bases from V and 4 bases from J; junction bases left unmatched: 20. The CDR3 runs 18 residues. The CDR3 bases are TGCAGTGCTGGCGGCGGACTAGCGCACCAAAATCCGGGAGAGACCCAGTACTTC. Amino acid sequence: CSAGGGLAHQNPGETQYF.

Many counts were recorded for this clonotype. The chain has TRBV7-2 and TRBJ1-3, with 9 bases that match TRBD1. The J segment lost 0 bases and the V segment lost 5 bases, leaving 5 bases of the junction unmatched. CDR1 SGHTA and CDR2 FQGNSA come from the germline V gene. This CDR3 is 16 amino acids long. This CDR3 reads CASSVGQGTSGNTIYF. The DNA for the CDR3 is TGTGCCAGCAGCGTAGGACAGGGGACCTCTGGAAACACCATATATTTT.

This clonotype occurred many times. V gene TRBV2 combines with J gene TRBJ1-6; D gene uncertain. The length of the CDR3 is 14 residues. The germline CDR1 and CDR2 sequences are SNHLY and FYNNEI. Trimming removed 5 bases at V and 13 bases at J, with 18 bases between. CDR3 protein: CASSTGLDRFPLHF. CDR3 bases: TGTGCCAGCAGTACCGGACTAGACCGGTTCCCCCTCCACTTT.

Only a few counts were recorded for this clonotype. V and J are TRBV20-1 and TRBJ1-1; D possibly corresponds to TRBD1 (6 bases). The ends were cut back, 0 bases at V and 2 bases at J, with 13 bases in the middle. In germline, CDR1 is DFQATT, CDR2 SNEGSKA (reference sequence). The CDR3 has 15 amino acids. In nucleotides, the CDR3 is TGCAGTGCTAGAGATCCCCGGGACATAAACACTGAAGCTTTCTTT. Translating gives CSARDPRDINTEAFF.

This clonotype was recorded many times. V gene TRBV6-1 combines with J gene TRBJ1-5, with unresolved D. Per germline, CDR1 MNHNS and CDR2 SASEGT. This CDR3 is built from 14 residues. Between the trimmed V and J ends, which lost 6 bases and 0 bases, there was a span of 9 bases. The CDR3 coding sequence is TGTGCCAGCAGGACCTTTGGTAGCAATCAGCCCCAGCATTTT. It specifies CASRTFGSNQPQHF.

This clonotype was recorded at least ten times. The chain carries TRBV7-9 and TRBJ2-5; weak D call: TRBD1 (5 bases). Germline V gene lookup returns CDR1 SEHNR and CDR2 FQNEAQ (reference sequence). The V and J ends lost 3 bases and 3 bases respectively, with 14 bases between them. This CDR3 is 15 amino acids long. CDR3 DNA: TGTGCCAGCAGCTTCAGCGACAGTTCCGAAGAGACCCAGTACTTC. This gives the protein CASSFSDSSEETQYF.

V usage is TRBV10-3 and J usage is TRBJ2-7; D perhaps matches TRBD1 (5 bases). Trimming left V 10 bases short and J 0 bases short, with 28 bases between. The CDR3 spans 18 residues. CDR1 and CDR2 (germline): ENHRY, SYGVKD. CDR3 amino acids: CASSPLPRPGKGSYEQYF. In DNA form, the CDR3 reads TGTGCCAGCAGCCCCCTTCCCCGGCCAGGGAAGGGCTCCTACGAGCAGTACTTC.

This clonotype was seen at least ten times. This sequence joins TRBV29-1 and TRBJ1-3; no reliable D call. Trimming left V 2 bases short and J 1 base short, with 0 bases between. The CDR3 loop spans 11 amino acids. Per the germline V gene, CDR1 is SQVTM and CDR2 is ANQGSEA. CDR3 protein: CSVESGNTIYF. As DNA, the CDR3 is TGCAGCGTTGAATCTGGAAACACCATATATTTT.

V usage is TRBV2 and J usage is TRBJ1-1, with 7 nucleotides matching TRBD1. The CDR3 has 11 residues. V dropped 8 bases and J dropped 5; count of bases not matched to a gene: 2. Germline-derived CDR1 and CDR2 are SNHLY and FYNNEI. Here the CDR3 reads CASQGGTEAFF. The CDR3 DNA is TGTGCCAGCCAGGGGGGGACTGAAGCTTTCTTT.

In regard to this clonotype: At one end, the junction sequence differs from germline, possibly due to a read error. The chain recombines TRBV29-1 with TRBJ2-6; D could derive from TRBD1 or TRBD2 (5 bases each). The CDR3 totals 11 residues. Germline lookup yields CDR1 SQVTM and CDR2 ANQGSEA. DNA for the CDR3: TGCGGCGTCACATTTGGGGGAACTGAAGCTTTC. Encoded protein: CGVTFGGTEAF.

The chain is built from TRBV4-1 and TRBJ2-5; perhaps D is TRBD1 or TRBD2 (5 bases each). Germline-derived CDR1 and CDR2 are MGHRA and YSYEKL. V lost 2 bases and J 6 bases, leaving 7 bases between the germline ends. This CDR3 spans 12 amino acids. Here the CDR3 DNA reads TGCGCCAGCAGCCAACCGGGACAGACCCAGTACTTC. It codes for CASSQPGQTQYF.

This chain connects TRBV5-1 to TRBJ1-1, with a weak D call TRBD1 (5 bases). This CDR3 comprises 16 residues. Trimming cost V 0 bases and J 5 bases, with 17 bases left between them. Per germline, CDR1 SGHRS and CDR2 YFSETQ. CDR3 DNA sequence: TGCGCCAGCAGCTTGGTTTTCGAGGGACTAGATACTGAAGCTTTCTTT. Translation gives CASSLVFEGLDTEAFF.

The V gene is TRBV10-3, the J gene TRBJ2-5, with 8 nucleotides matching TRBD1. The CDR3 length is 14 residues. Germline CDR1 ENHRY, CDR2 SYGVKD. CDR3: CVTKDRAAGETQYF. CDR3 sequence (DNA): TGTGTCACAAAGGACAGGGCGGCCGGGGAGACCCAGTACTTC.

This clonotype was seen repeatedly, ten times or more. This sequence joins TRBV7-9 and TRBJ1-2; no clear D gene. CDR3 length: 17 amino acids. V was clipped by 5 bases and J by 1 base, with 20 bases between them. Germline-derived CDR1 and CDR2 are SEHNR and FQNEAQ (reference sequence). This chain's CDR3 is CASSRGGEPVYNYGYTF. The DNA for the CDR3 is TGTGCCAGCAGCCGCGGTGGGGAGCCAGTTTATAACTATGGCTACACCTTC.

The rearrangement links TRBV5-1 to TRBJ2-7; D may match TRBD1 or TRBD2 (6 bases each). Germline V gene data show CDR1 as SGHRS and CDR2 as YFSETQ. This CDR3 contains 15 residues. The V end was cut by 4 bases, the J end by 5 bases, with 19 bases between. The CDR3 DNA reads TGCGCCAGCAGCCTCGCGGGATCGGGGGCCAACGAGCAGTACTTC. This codes for CASSLAGSGANEQYF. Drawing the rest from reference TRBV5-1 and TRBJ2-7, the complete variable domain is KAGVTQTPRYLIKTRGQQVTLSCSPISGHRSVSWYQQTPGQGLQFLFEYFSETQRNKGNFPGRFSGRQFSNSRSEMNVSTLELGDSALYLCASSLAGSGANEQYFGPGTRLTVT.

As for this clonotype: A much larger clone sits a single nucleotide away, making a read error possible. The chain uses TRBV19 and TRBJ1-5; D is ambiguous. CDR1 and CDR2 from the germline V gene are LNHDA and SQIVND (reference sequence). The CDR3 spans 14 residues. Trimming left V 0 bases short and J 6 bases short, with 9 bases between. CDR3 region: CASSIDGVRQPQHF. CDR3 sequence (DNA): TGTGCCAGTAGTATAGACGGTGTCCGTCAGCCCCAGCATTTT.

This clonotype was picked up many times. The chain uses TRBV5-1 and TRBJ2-5, with 8 bases matching TRBD1. V dropped 0 bases and J dropped 2; count of bases not matched to a gene: 6. The CDR3 is 16 residues long. Germline V CDR1 and CDR2: SGHRS, YFSETQ. CDR3 sequence reads: CASSLGTGQKQETQYF. The CDR3 region has the DNA TGCGCCAGCAGCTTGGGGACAGGGCAAAAACAAGAGACCCAGTACTTC.

Remarks on this clonotype: No DNA is shown, since the ends of the CDR3 on it are uncertain; the CDR3 is the one TCRdb lists. The chain combines TRBV6-5 with TRBJ1-2. The CDR3 totals 13 residues, both ends included. The germline V gene has CDR1 MNHEY and CDR2 SVGAGI. The CDR3 sequence: CASSTSFIGGYTF.

This clonotype was seen many times. This chain uses TRBV7-8 with TRBJ1-5, with 9 bases lining up with TRBD1. Trimming removed 4 bases from V and 5 bases from J; junction bases left unmatched: 6. The CDR3 contains 15 residues. From germline, CDR1 is SGHVS and CDR2 FQNEAQ. CDR3 coding DNA: TGTGCCAGCAGCTCACAAAGACAGGGGGATCAGCCCCAGCATTTT. It yields the protein CASSSQRQGDQPQHF.

A few counts support this clonotype. This chain uses TRBV10-3 with TRBJ2-7, with D hard to call. V was shortened by 10 bases and J by 1 base, with 14 bases between the two germline ends. There are 13 residues in the CDR3. CDR1 and CDR2 (germline): ENHRY, SYGVKD. The CDR3 sequence: CASNSDISYEQYF. The DNA of the CDR3 is TGTGCCAGCAATTCCGACATTTCCTACGAGCAGTACTTC.

The rearrangement uses TRBV9 and TRBJ1-1; TRBD1 aligns across 7 bases. This CDR3 contains 14 residues. In germline, CDR1 is SGDLS, CDR2 YYNGEE. J lost 3 bases, V lost 5 bases, and 7 bases had no gene match. The DNA of the CDR3 is TGTGCCAGCAGGGACACAGGGGCGGACACTGAAGCTTTCTTT. Translation gives CASRDTGADTEAFF.

This clonotype was observed at least ten times. The rearrangement uses TRBV12-3 or TRBV12-4 and TRBJ1-4; D call uncertain. This CDR3 has 13 amino acids. V dropped 4 bases and J dropped 4 bases, with 7 bases sitting between them. The CDR3 nucleotides are TGTGCCAGCAGTTGGGAGGATAATGAAAAACTGTTTTTT. As protein: CASSWEDNEKLFF.

The rearrangement links TRBV6-1 to TRBJ1-3; 7 bases match TRBD1. Looked up from germline, CDR1 is MNHNS and CDR2 is SASEGT. Trimming at V came to 4 bases and at J to 0 bases, leaving 3 bases not matched to a gene. The CDR3 covers 15 residues. CDR3 DNA sequence: TGTGCCAGCAGTGGGACAGGCAGCTCTGGAAACACCATATATTTT. It encodes CASSGTGSSGNTIYF.

Of note for this clonotype: A much larger clone differs from this one at a single base, so this may be a read error. Here the CDR3 omits its conserved ending phenylalanine or tryptophan, so a read error is the likely source. The chain recombines TRBV9 with TRBJ2-7, with D uncertain. Trimming took 3 bases from V and 4 from J, leaving 8 bases between them. CDR1 SGDLS and CDR2 YYNGEE come from the germline V gene. The CDR3 runs 12 residues. CDR3 loop: CASSGTDYEQYL. CDR3 sequence (DNA): TGTGCCAGCAGCGGGACGGATTACGAGCAGTACCTC.

About this clonotype: Compared with germline, one end of the junction differs, possibly owing to a read error. The chain is built from TRBV29-1 and TRBJ2-5; D not certain. This CDR3 region has 9 residues. Germline lookup yields CDR1 SQVTM and CDR2 ANQGSEA. CDR3 in amino acids: CSVEGPRDF. The CDR3 DNA follows: TGCAGCGTTGAAGGGCCCCGGGACTTC.